The 24 T cell receptor beta chains presented below share a single source sample, sequenced in a study of blood T cells in healthy people across ages. Combining a sample-barcoded 5' primer with a J-beta primer mix, a second PCR ran for about 7 to 11 cycles. MiXCR, run by TCRdb on the 5' RACE reads, gives a single entry per CDR3 protein. The data contain around 1.5 million distinct CDR3 sequences, 42% of them singletons. The sequenced sample consisted of blood. These receptors were collected from a woman aged 18-29 years in good health.

The V and J genes are TRBV10-3 and TRBJ2-5; D may be TRBD1 (6 bases). Trimming took off 2 bases at V and 5 bases at J, with 12 bases between the two ends. CDR3 length: 14 residues. Germline CDR1 reads ENHRY; CDR2 reads SYGVKD. The CDR3 coding sequence is TGTGCCATCAGTGAGAAACAGGGATCCGAGACCCAGTACTTC. The encoded protein is CAISEKQGSETQYF.

The rearrangement joins TRBV28 to TRBJ1-2; 8 bases agree with TRBD1. The CDR3 sequence is 15 residues long. The trim removed 6 bases at V and 8 bases at J, leaving 14 bases unmatched. Germline values: CDR1 MDHEN, CDR2 SYDVKM. In DNA form, the CDR3 reads TGTGCCAGCAGGTATATTTGGCAGGGGGCGTTCGGCTACACCTTC. Its translation: CASRYIWQGAFGYTF.

The chain joins TRBV12-3 or TRBV12-4 to TRBJ2-3; 7 bases align to TRBD2. The CDR3 covers 14 residues. Unmatched junction bases numbered 9, after V lost 10 bases and J lost 2 bases. The CDR3 sequence: CANSRAGITDTQYF. CDR3 DNA sequence: TGTGCCAACAGCCGAGCGGGGATCACAGATACGCAGTATTTT.

The rearrangement uses TRBV4-3 and TRBJ1-2, with D possibly being TRBD1 (6 bases). CDR3 length: 13 residues. Germline V gene sequence: CDR1 LGHNA, CDR2 YSLEER. Trimming pared 1 base from V and 6 bases from J, leaving 9 bases between. In DNA, the CDR3 is TGCGCCAGCAGCCAAGGCAGGGGTAATGGCTACACCTTC. This sequence encodes CASSQGRGNGYTF.

V is TRBV7-2 and J is TRBJ2-7; 14 bases map to TRBD2. The CDR3 extends over 18 amino acids. The trim removed 3 bases at V and 1 base at J, leaving 8 bases unmatched. The germline V gene encodes CDR1 SGHTA and CDR2 FQGNSA. The CDR3 DNA sequence: TGTGCCAGCAGCTTTGGGCTGGGACTAGCGGGAGAATCCTACGAGCAGTACTTC. The encoded protein is CASSFGLGLAGESYEQYF.

This CDR3 reads CASSFSTYNEQFF. In DNA, the CDR3 is TGTGCCAGCAGCTTCTCTACCTACAATGAGCAGTTCTTC. The chain uses TRBV7-2 and TRBJ2-1; D remains ambiguous. Trimming took 3 bases from V and 2 from J, leaving 5 bases between them. Germline V gene lookup returns CDR1 SGHTA and CDR2 FQGNSA. CDR3 length equals 13 residues.

This chain uses TRBV29-1 with TRBJ1-1; perhaps TRBD1 as D (6 bases). The V gene's germline CDR1 is SQVTM and CDR2 ANQGSEA. Trimming removed 6 bases at V and 6 bases at J, with 20 bases between. The CDR3 extends over 14 amino acids. CDR3 coding DNA: TGCAGCGTCTCAAACACAGGGCTGACGGCTGAAGCTTTCTTT. Its translation: CSVSNTGLTAEAFF.

The V gene is TRBV30, the J gene TRBJ2-1; D remains unclear. This CDR3 comprises 14 residues. V shed 4 bases and J shed 0 bases, with 10 bases lying between them. Germline loops: CDR1 GTSNPN, CDR2 SVGIG (reference sequence). CDR3: CAWTWQPSYNEQFF. CDR3 coding DNA: TGTGCCTGGACCTGGCAGCCCTCCTACAATGAGCAGTTCTTC.

The gene calls are TRBV10-2 and TRBJ2-1; D assignment may be TRBD1 or TRBD2 (5 bases each). The CDR3 is made up of 12 amino acids. The V gene lost 2 bases and the J gene lost 13 bases, with 12 bases spanning the gap. Germline CDR1 reads WSHSY; CDR2 reads SAAADI. In nucleotides, the CDR3 is TGCGCCAGCAGTGAGCCTGTGGGGACCCAGTTCTTC. Translated: CASSEPVGTQFF.

The V and J genes are TRBV12-3 or TRBV12-4 and TRBJ2-1, with 9 bases lining up with TRBD2. V lost 7 bases, J lost 7 bases, and 8 bases stayed unmatched. This CDR3 contains 14 residues. The CDR3 loop is CASNAGGPWNEQFF. CDR3 in DNA: TGTGCCAGCAACGCGGGGGGGCCGTGGAATGAGCAGTTCTTC.

The chain combines TRBV10-3 with TRBJ2-7; tentatively, D is TRBD2 (5 bases). Germline V gene data show CDR1 as ENHRY and CDR2 as SYGVKD. Trimming pared 7 bases from V and 7 bases from J, leaving 20 bases between. The length of the CDR3 is 14 residues. DNA of the CDR3: TGTGCCATCAACTCCCAGCGGCAAAACAATGAGCAGTACTTC. The encoded protein is CAINSQRQNNEQYF.

J is TRBJ1-4 and V is TRBV15, with a tentative D call TRBD1 (6 bases). The length of the CDR3 is 16 residues. In germline, CDR1 is LNHNV, CDR2 YYDKDF (reference sequence). Trimming removed 4 bases at V and 5 bases at J, with 17 bases between. CDR3 nucleotides: TGTGCCACCAGCACCCGTGGGGGCGACCTCAATGAAAAACTGTTTTTT. Its translation is CATSTRGGDLNEKLFF.

The chain employs TRBV5-1 and TRBJ2-4; tentatively, D is TRBD1 or TRBD2 (5 bases each). The germline CDR1 and CDR2 sequences are SGHRS and YFSETQ. Trimming shortened V by 4 bases and J by 8 bases, and 16 bases separated the two germline ends. The CDR3 sequence is 14 residues long. CDR3 amino acids: CASSGGRLQDIQYF. The CDR3 bases are TGCGCCAGCAGCGGGGGACGGCTTCAGGACATTCAGTACTTC.

V is TRBV30 and J is TRBJ1-1; tentative D call: TRBD1 (5 bases). With 1 base removed from V and 1 base from J, the gap between germline ends came to 13 bases. This CDR3 is built from 15 residues. Germline lookup yields CDR1 GTSNPN and CDR2 SVGIG (reference sequence). The CDR3 DNA is TGTGCCTGGAGTGCCCTAAAGGACAAGAACACTGAAGCTTTCTTT. It specifies CAWSALKDKNTEAFF.

This chain links TRBV5-4 with TRBJ1-4; a possible D gene is TRBD1 (6 bases). The V and J ends lost 7 bases and 2 bases respectively, with 12 bases between them. This CDR3 spans 14 amino acids. CDR1 is SGHNT, CDR2 YYREEE, per germline (reference sequence). In DNA form, the CDR3 reads TGTGCCAGCGGAAACCAGGGGACTAATGAAAAACTGTTTTTT. This codes for CASGNQGTNEKLFF.

This clonotype was seen only once. J is TRBJ2-1 and V is TRBV20-1, with 7 bases that match TRBD1. CDR1 is DFQATT and CDR2 is SNEGSKA in the germline V gene (reference sequence). CDR3 size: 11 residues. With V trimmed by 0 bases and J by 14 bases, 4 bases remained unmatched. CDR3 amino acids: CSARDQGVEFF. The DNA of the CDR3 is TGCAGTGCTAGAGATCAGGGGGTGGAGTTCTTC.

The CDR3 DNA sequence: TGTGCCAGCACCAAAGGGGGCTCTGGGGCCAACGTCCTGACTTTC. As protein: CASTKGGSGANVLTF. The V gene is TRBV6-2 or TRBV6-3, the J gene TRBJ2-6; perhaps TRBD1 as D (6 bases). V lost 7 bases and J lost 0, with 10 bases in between. Germline V lookup: CDR1 MNHEY, CDR2 SVGEGT. The CDR3 length is 15 residues.

CDR3: CASSYLKGARVDGYTF. The CDR3 region has the DNA TGTGCCAGCAGTTACTTGAAGGGGGCAAGGGTGGATGGCTACACCTTC. This chain uses TRBV6-5 with TRBJ1-2; 7 bases map to TRBD1. The ends lost 1 base at V and 6 bases at J; junction bases unmatched: 11. The CDR3 contains 16 residues. Germline CDR1 reads MNHEY; CDR2 reads SVGAGI.

The J gene is TRBJ2-3, the V gene TRBV7-9, with D perhaps assigned TRBD1 or TRBD2 (5 bases each). This CDR3 contains 14 residues. Looked up from germline, CDR1 is SEHNR and CDR2 is FQNEAQ (reference sequence). Trimming took 3 bases from V and 9 from J, leaving 16 bases between them. The chain's CDR3 is CASSFGAGPGTQYF. For the CDR3, the DNA is TGTGCCAGCAGCTTTGGGGCCGGGCCGGGGACGCAGTATTTT.

The chain couples TRBV30 to TRBJ2-7, with 9 bases aligning to TRBD2. The CDR3 contains 14 residues. Germline CDR1 GTSNPN, CDR2 SVGIG (reference sequence). J gave up 7 bases and V 7 bases, and 14 bases lay outside the gene matches. Here the CDR3 reads CASQGQRGVLEQYF. The CDR3, as DNA: TGTGCCTCCCAAGGCCAGCGGGGGGTTTTGGAGCAGTACTTC.

The chain has TRBV6-1 and TRBJ2-2; 7 positions match TRBD1. CDR1 is MNHNS, CDR2 SASEGT, per germline. J gave up 3 bases and V 6 bases, and 10 bases lay outside the gene matches. The CDR3 totals 16 residues. The CDR3 region has the DNA TGTGCCAGCAGAGCCATCCGGGACAGAGACACCGGGGAGCTGTTTTTT. Translation gives CASRAIRDRDTGELFF.

The chain employs TRBV20-1 and TRBJ1-2; a weak D match, TRBD1 (6 bases). This CDR3 is 12 amino acids long. From germline, CDR1 is DFQATT and CDR2 SNEGSKA (reference sequence). The ends were cut back, 8 bases at V and 5 bases at J, with 15 bases in the middle. DNA of the CDR3: TGCAGTTGGACAGTATTGGCATATGGCTACACCTTC. Its translation: CSWTVLAYGYTF.

This clonotype was found a few times. CDR3 nucleotides: TGTGCCAGCAGCTCCATTGACTCGTTTGACGGGGAGCTGTTTTTT. Translated: CASSSIDSFDGELFF. The chain combines TRBV7-6 with TRBJ2-2; no clear D gene. Germline assignment: CDR1 SGHVS and CDR2 FNYEAQ. There are 15 residues in the CDR3. Trimming cost V 4 bases and J 7 bases, with 16 bases left between them.

This clonotype occurred a few times. The chain recombines TRBV30 with TRBJ2-5; 11 bases agree with TRBD2. There are 13 residues in the CDR3. Germline CDR1 is GTSNPN and CDR2 is SVGIG (reference sequence). The CDR3 loop reads CAYSGGAEETQYF. CDR3 DNA sequence: TGTGCTTATAGCGGGGGGGCCGAAGAGACCCAGTACTTC.